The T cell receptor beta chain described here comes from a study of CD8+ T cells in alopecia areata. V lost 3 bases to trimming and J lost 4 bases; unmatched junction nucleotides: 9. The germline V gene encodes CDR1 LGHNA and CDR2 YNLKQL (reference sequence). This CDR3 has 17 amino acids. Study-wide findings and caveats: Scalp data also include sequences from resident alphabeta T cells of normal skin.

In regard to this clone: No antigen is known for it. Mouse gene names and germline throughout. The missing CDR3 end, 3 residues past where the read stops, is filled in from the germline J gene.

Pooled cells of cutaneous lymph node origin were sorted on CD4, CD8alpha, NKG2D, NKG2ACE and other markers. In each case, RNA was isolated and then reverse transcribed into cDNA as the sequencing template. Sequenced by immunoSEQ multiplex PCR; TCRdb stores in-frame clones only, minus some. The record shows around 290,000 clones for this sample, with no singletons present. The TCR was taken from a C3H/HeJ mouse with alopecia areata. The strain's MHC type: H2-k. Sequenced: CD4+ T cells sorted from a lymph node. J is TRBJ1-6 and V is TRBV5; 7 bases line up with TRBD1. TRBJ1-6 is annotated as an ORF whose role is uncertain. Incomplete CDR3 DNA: TGTGCCAGCAGCCAGAGGGACAGCTTGAGGTATAATTCGCCC. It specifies CASSQRDSLRYNSP. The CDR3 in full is CASSQRDSLRYNSPLYF.